What follows are 23 T cell receptor beta chains derived from one specimen sequenced in a study of blood T cell repertoires in COVID-19. The repertoire was sequenced with immunoSEQ multiplex PCR; TCRdb's copy has only in-frame clones and lacks some. The sample carries about 130,000 clones, 80% to 90% recorded once. Sequenced material: PBMCs or T cells enriched from blood (not recorded which). These receptors came from a middle-aged man with acute COVID-19.

This sequence joins TRBV5-1 and TRBJ2-1; TRBD2 matches at 8 bases. This CDR3 is built from 16 residues. Trimming removed 5 bases from V and 3 bases from J; junction bases left unmatched: 10. Per germline, CDR1 SGHRS and CDR2 YFSETQ. The CDR3 spells CASSLPGLAHYNEQFF. CDR3 sequence (DNA): TGCGCCAGCAGTCTTCCTGGACTAGCCCACTACAATGAGCAGTTCTTC.

This chain connects TRBV19 to TRBJ1-2, with D possibly being TRBD1 (6 bases). Germline-derived CDR1 and CDR2 are LNHDA and SQIVND (reference sequence). This CDR3 is built from 13 residues. V was shortened by 5 bases and J by 4 bases, with 11 bases between the two germline ends. As DNA, the CDR3 is TGTGCCAGTAGTTTCTCGGACAGCTATGGCTACACCTTC. Residues: CASSFSDSYGYTF.

This clone occurred a few times. The gene calls are TRBV10-2 and TRBJ2-5; TRBD2 matches 10 bases. The V gene's germline CDR1 is WSHSY and CDR2 SAAADI. The CDR3 sequence is 16 residues long. V lost 3 bases and J lost 2; bases outside the gene matches: 6. The CDR3 region is CASSDPKREGQETQYF. In DNA form, the CDR3 reads TGCGCCAGCAGTGACCCCAAGCGGGAGGGACAAGAGACCCAGTACTTC.

This clone was observed a single time. The chain has TRBV9 and TRBJ1-4; perhaps TRBD1 as D (6 bases). This CDR3 region has 15 residues. Per germline, CDR1 SGDLS and CDR2 YYNGEE. Between the trimmed V and J ends, which lost 4 bases and 0 bases, there was a span of 10 bases. CDR3 DNA: TGTGCCAGCAGCCCCGGACAGACAACTAATGAAAAACTGTTTTTT. It codes for CASSPGQTTNEKLFF.

The V call is TRBV7-2, the J call TRBJ2-1; 7 nucleotides line up with TRBD1. Germline assignment: CDR1 SGHTA and CDR2 FQGNSA. Trimming cost V 5 bases and J 6 bases; bases outside gene matches: 10. The CDR3 is made up of 15 amino acids. The CDR3 DNA sequence: TGTGCCAGCAGCGCCCACCGGGACAGCCTCAATGAGCAGTTCTTC. It specifies CASSAHRDSLNEQFF.

This rearrangement joins TRBV28 to TRBJ2-7; 12 nucleotides line up with TRBD2. The CDR3 is 15 residues long. The V gene's germline CDR1 is MDHEN and CDR2 SYDVKM. The V gene end was trimmed by 5 bases and the J gene end by 4 bases; junction bases not matched to a gene: 6. The chain's CDR3 is CASSPLAGGGYEQYF. The CDR3 DNA reads as TGTGCCAGCAGTCCACTAGCGGGAGGAGGGTACGAGCAGTACTTC.

CDR3 sequence reads: CASSFSSGETQYF. CDR3 coding DNA: TGTGCCAGCAGCTTCTCTAGCGGGGAGACCCAGTACTTC. The rearrangement links TRBV7-3 to TRBJ2-5, with TRBD2 matching 8 bases. This CDR3 contains 13 residues. Germline V gene sequence: CDR1 SGHTA, CDR2 FQGTGA. The junction had 2 bases not matched to a gene; V was cut back by 3 bases and J by 5 bases. Together with reference TRBV7-3 and TRBJ2-5, the CDR3 gives the full variable domain: GAGVSQTPSNKVTEKGKYVELRCDPISGHTALYWYRQSLGQGPEFLIYFQGTGAADDSGLPNDRFFAVRPEGSVSTLKIQRTERGDSAVYLCASSFSSGETQYFGPGTRLLVL.

The chain links TRBV3-1 (or the pseudogene TRBV3-2) to TRBJ2-3, with D maybe TRBD2 (6 bases). Trimming took off 4 bases at V and 4 bases at J, with 15 bases between the two ends. Germline V lookup: CDR1 LGHDT, CDR2 YNNKEL (reference sequence). The CDR3 has 15 amino acids. In DNA form, the CDR3 reads TGTGCCAGCAGCCTCCCCCCGGGAGCGGCAGATACGCAGTATTTT. Its protein is CASSLPPGAADTQYF.

V gene TRBV2 combines with J gene TRBJ1-1; no clear D gene. The CDR3 has 14 residues. CDR1 SNHLY and CDR2 FYNNEI come from the germline V gene. V was pared by 4 bases and J by 4 bases, with 13 bases between. DNA for the CDR3: TGTGCCAGCAGTGGACTCCTCTCGGCCACTGAAGCTTTCTTT. Translating gives CASSGLLSATEAFF.

This clone was counted a single time. This sequence joins TRBV2 and TRBJ2-5; 7 positions agree with TRBD1. J gave up 4 bases and V 7 bases, and 0 bases lay outside the gene matches. This CDR3 comprises 11 residues. Germline V lookup: CDR1 SNHLY, CDR2 FYNNEI. The CDR3 nucleotides read TGTGCCAGCACAGGGGGAGAGACCCAGTACTTC. Encoded protein: CASTGGETQYF. Full variable domain (rest looked up from reference TRBV2 and TRBJ2-5): EPEVTQTPSHQVTQMGQEVILRCVPISNHLYFYWYRQILGQKVEFLVSFYNNEISEKSEIFDDQFSVERPDGSNFTLKIRSTKLEDSAMYFCASTGGETQYFGPGTRLLVL.

The chain joins TRBV5-8 to TRBJ1-1; 8 bases align to TRBD1. V trimming: 0 bases; J trimming: 6 bases; junction bases outside the gene matches: 4. This CDR3 is 14 amino acids long. The germline V gene has CDR1 SGHTS and CDR2 YDEGEE. As DNA, the CDR3 is TGTGCCAGCAGCTTGGGGGACAGGAAGGCTGAAGCTTTCTTT. Protein sequence: CASSLGDRKAEAFF.

This chain uses TRBV18 with TRBJ2-3; D is unresolved. CDR1 and CDR2 (germline): KGHSH, LQKENI. V lost 5 bases, J lost 3 bases, and 15 bases lay in between. The CDR3 spans 15 residues. Here the CDR3 reads CASSSDQQVTDTQYF. The CDR3 bases are TGTGCCAGCTCATCCGATCAGCAGGTGACAGATACGCAGTATTTT.

The chain combines TRBV9 with TRBJ2-1, with 10 bases matching TRBD2. Trimming cost V 1 base and J 3 bases; bases outside gene matches: 4. CDR1 is SGDLS and CDR2 is YYNGEE in the germline V gene. The CDR3 covers 16 residues. Here the CDR3 reads CASSVMSGGDYNEQFF. The CDR3 DNA reads as TGTGCCAGCAGCGTAATGAGCGGGGGGGACTACAATGAGCAGTTCTTC.

The CDR3 protein is CTSSQPGRDEKLFF. CDR3 in DNA: TGCACCAGCAGCCAGCCTGGCCGGGATGAAAAACTGTTTTTT. The rearrangement uses TRBV1 and TRBJ1-4. TRBV1 is tagged as a pseudogene. The CDR3 contains 14 residues.

The chain uses TRBV28 and TRBJ2-3; no definite D call. The germline CDR1 and CDR2 sequences are MDHEN and SYDVKM. CDR3 length: 13 residues. The V end was cut by 7 bases, the J end by 0 bases, with 8 bases between. The CDR3 region is CASTPTSTDTQYF. CDR3 nucleotides: TGTGCCAGCACCCCGACAAGCACAGATACGCAGTATTTT.

The J gene is TRBJ1-1, the V gene TRBV7-8, with 8 bases identical to TRBD1. The V segment lost 3 bases and the J segment 1 base; nucleotides outside the gene matches: 10. Per the germline V gene, CDR1 is SGHVS and CDR2 is FQNEAQ. The CDR3 totals 17 residues. The CDR3 nucleotides read TGTGCCAGCAGCTTTACCGGGACAGGAGAACCGAACACTGAAGCTTTCTTT. It is translated as CASSFTGTGEPNTEAFF.

The J gene is TRBJ2-7, the V gene TRBV6-1, with 12 bases matching TRBD2. V shed 6 bases, J shed 5 bases, and the junction held 5 bases outside the gene matches. From germline, CDR1 is MNHNS and CDR2 SASEGT. The CDR3 loop spans 14 amino acids. As DNA, the CDR3 is TGTGCCAGCAGGTCTAGCGGGAGGGCCCACGAGCAGTACTTC. This translates into CASRSSGRAHEQYF.

This chain connects TRBV20-1 to TRBJ2-1, with D unresolved. This CDR3 region has 10 residues. Germline assignment: CDR1 DFQATT and CDR2 SNEGSKA (reference sequence). V gave up 2 bases and J gave up 8 bases, with 4 bases separating them. CDR3 nucleotide sequence: TGCAGTGCTAGACGCGATGAGCAGTTCTTC. As protein: CSARRDEQFF.

This clone occurred a few times. This sequence joins TRBV27 and TRBJ2-5; 15 positions match TRBD2. Germline assignment: CDR1 MNHEY and CDR2 SMNVEV (reference sequence). The V and J ends lost 6 bases and 7 bases, in that order; junction bases with no gene match: 6. This CDR3 region has 15 residues. CDR3 residues: CASRPSGLAGGTQYF. CDR3 DNA sequence: TGTGCCAGCAGGCCCTCGGGACTAGCGGGAGGGACCCAGTACTTC.

The V call is TRBV9, the J call TRBJ2-7; 7 bases agree with TRBD2. J gave up 3 bases and V 0 bases, and 6 bases lay outside the gene matches. CDR3 length: 15 residues. Germline V gene lookup returns CDR1 SGDLS and CDR2 YYNGEE. The CDR3 loop reads CASSVGGAGDYEQYF. The CDR3 bases are TGTGCCAGCAGCGTAGGAGGGGCGGGAGACTACGAGCAGTACTTC.

This CDR3 reads CARSTRLWDTSNQPQHF. In nucleotides, the CDR3 is TGTGCCAGAAGCACTCGACTCTGGGACACAAGCAATCAGCCCCAGCATTTT. The rearrangement uses TRBV5-3 and TRBJ1-5; D is perhaps TRBD1 (6 bases). TRBV5-3 has ORF status, its function being uncertain. V lost 4 bases and J 1 base, leaving 18 bases between the germline ends. The length of the CDR3 is 17 residues.

CDR3: CASSRSGETQYF. CDR3 coding DNA: TGTGCCAGCAGTCGGTCGGGTGAGACCCAGTACTTC. The chain joins TRBV7-8 to TRBJ2-5; D unclear. Trimming left V 6 bases short and J 5 bases short, with 10 bases between. Per germline, CDR1 SGHVS and CDR2 FQNEAQ. The length of the CDR3 is 12 residues.

V and J are TRBV28 and TRBJ1-5; TRBD1 matches 10 bases. The CDR3 contains 16 residues. J gave up 8 bases and V 6 bases, and 13 bases lay outside the gene matches. Germline V gene data show CDR1 as MDHEN and CDR2 as SYDVKM. The CDR3 DNA is TGTGCCAGCAGCCTTTGGGGGACAGGGGTCACCGAGCCCCAGCATTTT. Its protein product is CASSLWGTGVTEPQHF. Full variable domain (remainder filled in from reference TRBV28 and TRBJ1-5): DVKVTQSSRYLVKRTGEKVFLECVQDMDHENMFWYRQDPGLGLRLIYFSYDVKMKEKGDIPEGYSVSREKKERFSLILESASTNQTSMYLCASSLWGTGVTEPQHFGDGTRLSIL.